The 26 T cell receptor beta chains listed next were all sequenced from one sample in a study of shared clonotypes between healthy human individuals. Sequencing used immunoSEQ multiplex PCR; TCRdb keeps in-frame clones, though not all of them. This table holds approximately 810,000 clones, 85% to 95% found once. Terminally differentiated effector memory CD45RA+ cells were left out of the naive CD8 fraction, which was CD45RO-negative and positively selected for CCR7. Material: naive CD8+ T cells sorted from blood. Receptor source: a man under 40 in good health.

J is TRBJ2-1 and V is TRBV7-9, with D tentatively TRBD2 (6 bases). The germline gives CDR1 SEHNR, CDR2 FQNEAQ (reference sequence). Trimming shortened V by 7 bases and J by 5 bases, and 24 bases separated the two germline ends. This CDR3 region has 17 residues. The CDR3 loop is CASIARRSSVEHNEQFF. CDR3 nucleotide sequence: TGTGCCAGCATCGCAAGGAGATCTAGCGTTGAGCACAATGAGCAGTTCTTC.

J is TRBJ1-5 and V is TRBV4-3; weak D call: TRBD1 (5 bases). The CDR3 is 13 residues long. Trimming cost V 0 bases and J 10 bases, with 10 bases left between them. Per germline, CDR1 LGHNA and CDR2 YSLEER. CDR3 residues: CASSQELRDPQHF. For the CDR3, the DNA is TGCGCCAGCAGCCAAGAATTGAGGGACCCCCAGCATTTT.

In this sample, this clone turned up once. The chain couples TRBV27 to TRBJ2-1, with 9 bases matching TRBD1. V shed 9 bases and J 8 bases; nucleotides not matched to a gene: 8. Germline V CDR1 and CDR2: MNHEY, SMNVEV (reference sequence). This CDR3 is built from 13 residues. The CDR3 DNA is TGTGCCAGAGGGGGACAGGGTCTGGATGAGCAGTTCTTC. Translation: CARGGQGLDEQFF.

CDR3 sequence reads: CASSRIVAGGGYNEQFF. The CDR3 DNA follows: TGCGCCAGCAGCCGGATAGTAGCGGGAGGGGGGTACAATGAGCAGTTCTTC. This chain links TRBV4-1 with TRBJ2-1, with 11 bases matching TRBD2. V was pared by 4 bases and J by 4 bases, with 9 bases of the junction left unmatched. The CDR3 sequence is 17 residues long. Germline V CDR1 and CDR2: MGHRA, YSYEKL.

The V gene is TRBV28, the J gene TRBJ1-4, with unresolved D. Germline values: CDR1 MDHEN, CDR2 SYDVKM. The CDR3 has 16 residues. V shed 1 base and J shed 4 bases, with 13 bases lying between them. In DNA, the CDR3 is TGTGCCAGCAGTTTATTCGGATCCGACTTTAATGAAAAACTGTTTTTT. The encoded protein is CASSLFGSDFNEKLFF. Complete variable domain (other parts from reference TRBV28 and TRBJ1-4): DVKVTQSSRYLVKRTGEKVFLECVQDMDHENMFWYRQDPGLGLRLIYFSYDVKMKEKGDIPEGYSVSREKKERFSLILESASTNQTSMYLCASSLFGSDFNEKLFFGSGTQLSVL.

Comment on this clone: The same CDR3 arises from other DNA sequences in this sample as well. CDR3 coding DNA: TGTGCCAGCAGCCAAGGAGGCATGAACACTGAAGCTTTCTTT. It encodes CASSQGGMNTEAFF. The chain combines TRBV4-2 with TRBJ1-1, with D hard to call. There are 14 residues in the CDR3. Trimming left V 1 base short and J 0 bases short, with 6 bases between. In germline, CDR1 is LGHNA, CDR2 YNFKEQ.

The V gene is TRBV6-5, the J gene TRBJ2-2; D is uncertain. The V and J ends lost 6 bases and 6 bases respectively, with 8 bases between them. The CDR3 consists of 12 residues. Germline V CDR1 and CDR2: MNHEY, SVGAGI. The CDR3 DNA follows: TGTGCCAGCAGCGTGCCGGCCGGGGAGCTGTTTTTT. This translates into CASSVPAGELFF.

This chain links TRBV7-9 with TRBJ2-7, with D perhaps TRBD2 (5 bases). The CDR3 has 14 residues. The germline gives CDR1 SEHNR, CDR2 FQNEAQ (reference sequence). V was trimmed by 2 bases and J by 4 bases, leaving 12 bases between them. CDR3 DNA sequence: TGTGCCAGCAGCTTACCGGGGAGAGTTTACGAGCAGTACTTC. Translated, it gives CASSLPGRVYEQYF.

This rearrangement joins TRBV6-5 to TRBJ2-2; unclear D gene. V was trimmed by 5 bases and J by 8 bases, leaving 12 bases between them. CDR3 length: 13 amino acids. CDR1 and CDR2 from the germline V gene are MNHEY and SVGAGI. CDR3 coding DNA: TGTGCCAGCAGTCCCTCTCCCTCAGGGGAGCTGTTTTTT. Translating gives CASSPSPSGELFF.

J is TRBJ1-5 and V is TRBV28; 9 nucleotides line up with TRBD1. The CDR3 loop spans 15 amino acids. V lost 6 bases to trimming and J lost 5 bases; unmatched junction nucleotides: 8. CDR1 and CDR2 from the germline V gene are MDHEN and SYDVKM. The CDR3 is CASSMDRGWDQPQHF. CDR3 coding DNA: TGTGCCAGCAGCATGGACAGGGGATGGGATCAGCCCCAGCATTTT. The full variable domain, with the rest looked up from reference TRBV28 and TRBJ1-5, is DVKVTQSSRYLVKRTGEKVFLECVQDMDHENMFWYRQDPGLGLRLIYFSYDVKMKEKGDIPEGYSVSREKKERFSLILESASTNQTSMYLCASSMDRGWDQPQHFGDGTRLSIL.

The chain joins TRBV15 to TRBJ2-5, with D possibly being TRBD2 (5 bases). The V end lost 0 bases, the J end lost 12 bases, and 20 bases lay between the germline ends. The germline gives CDR1 LNHNV, CDR2 YYDKDF (reference sequence). The CDR3 covers 15 residues. CDR3 region: CATSRDLSFSEHKYF. CDR3 in DNA: TGTGCCACCAGCAGAGATCTGTCATTTAGCGAGCATAAGTACTTC.

V usage is TRBV19 and J usage is TRBJ2-2; TRBD2 agrees at 7 bases. The CDR3 runs 16 residues. V was pared by 8 bases and J by 7 bases, with 16 bases of the junction left unmatched. Germline assignment: CDR1 LNHDA and CDR2 SQIVND (reference sequence). The CDR3 region is CASRLLGEGPGGELFF. The CDR3 DNA follows: TGTGCCAGTCGTCTTTTGGGGGAGGGCCCGGGCGGGGAGCTGTTTTTT.

This clone appeared once. The chain recombines TRBV7-9 with TRBJ2-5; TRBD1 matches 10 bases. V shed 1 base, J shed 5 bases, and the junction held 4 bases outside the gene matches. CDR3 size: 15 residues. The germline V gene has CDR1 SEHNR and CDR2 FQNEAQ (reference sequence). The CDR3: CASSLGQGAKETQYF. The CDR3, as DNA: TGTGCCAGCAGCTTAGGACAGGGGGCGAAGGAGACCCAGTACTTC. The full variable domain, completed using reference TRBV7-9 and TRBJ2-5, is DTGVSQNPRHKITKRGQNVTFRCDPISEHNRLYWYRQTLGQGPEFLTYFQNEAQLEKSRLLSDRFSAERPKGSFSTLEIQRTEQGDSAMYLCASSLGQGAKETQYFGPGTRLLVL.

V is TRBV7-2 and J is TRBJ2-1, with 8 bases identical to TRBD2. Germline V gives CDR1 SGHTA, CDR2 FQGNSA. After removal of 3 bases from V and 7 bases from J, the junction contained 5 bases not matched to a gene. This CDR3 is built from 14 residues. The CDR3 loop reads CASSLGGRFNEQFF. The CDR3 DNA reads as TGTGCCAGCAGCTTGGGCGGGAGGTTTAATGAGCAGTTCTTC.

The chain links TRBV28 to TRBJ1-5, with D tentatively TRBD1 (5 bases). The CDR3 contains 15 residues. Germline V gene lookup returns CDR1 MDHEN and CDR2 SYDVKM. Trimming removed 6 bases from V and 5 bases from J, with 17 bases in between. The CDR3 DNA sequence: TGTGCCAGCAGATGGGGGTCTTCGGAGGATCAGCCCCAGCATTTT. Its protein product is CASRWGSSEDQPQHF.

The gene calls are TRBV4-2 and TRBJ2-7; TRBD1 agrees at 7 bases. V lost 2 bases to trimming and J lost 3 bases; unmatched junction nucleotides: 10. Germline V gives CDR1 LGHNA, CDR2 YNFKEQ. This CDR3 comprises 16 residues. The CDR3 DNA follows: TGTGCCAGCAGCCAATGGGGTTCTGGGACAGACTACGAGCAGTACTTC. Encoded protein: CASSQWGSGTDYEQYF.

Only one count was recorded for this clone. CDR3 region: CSAGTDRVEAFF. The CDR3 nucleotides are TGCAGCGCCGGGACCGACAGGGTTGAAGCTTTCTTT. This chain joins TRBV29-1 and TRBJ1-1, with 7 bases that match TRBD1. From germline, CDR1 is SQVTM and CDR2 ANQGSEA. This CDR3 is built from 12 residues. V lost 7 bases to trimming and J lost 7 bases; unmatched junction nucleotides: 9.

This rearrangement joins TRBV21-1 to TRBJ2-3; whether TRBD1, the table's D call, matches the DNA was not checked. TRBV21-1 is a pseudogene. The CDR3 runs 15 residues. The CDR3: CASSRQGVNTDTQYF. CDR3 nucleotides: TGTGCCAGCAGCAGGCAGGGGGTCAACACAGATACGCAGTATTTT.

On this clone itself: Other DNA sequences from this sample encode an identical CDR3 as well. This sequence joins TRBV13 and TRBJ2-7; no clear D gene. The germline gives CDR1 PRHDT, CDR2 FYEKMQ (reference sequence). The CDR3 is 12 residues long. V was pared by 0 bases and J by 4 bases, with 4 bases between. CDR3 residues: CASSLGGYEQYF. Written as DNA, the CDR3 is TGTGCCAGCAGCTTAGGGGGTTACGAGCAGTACTTC.

The chain recombines TRBV7-9 with TRBJ1-1; D might be TRBD1 (5 bases). V was pared by 6 bases and J by 7 bases, with 12 bases between. Looked up from germline, CDR1 is SEHNR and CDR2 is FQNEAQ (reference sequence). The CDR3 runs to 12 residues. CDR3 bases: TGTGCCAGCAGACCAGACAGTGGTGAAGCTTTCTTT. Translated, it gives CASRPDSGEAFF.

The CDR3 nucleotides are TGTGCCAGCAGTGATAGGGTTAGTGAGCAGTTCTTC. This encodes CASSDRVSEQFF. The chain uses TRBV28 and TRBJ2-1; D remains unclear. CDR3 length: 12 residues. In germline, CDR1 is MDHEN, CDR2 SYDVKM. Trimming took off 5 bases at V and 9 bases at J, with 11 bases between the two ends.

This clone was seen once. This chain joins TRBV29-1 and TRBJ2-2; TRBD1 might be the D (6 bases). Per germline, CDR1 SQVTM and CDR2 ANQGSEA. The CDR3 sequence is 11 residues long. V lost 7 bases to trimming and J lost 6 bases, with 9 bases between them. CDR3 sequence (DNA): TGCAGCGCTACAGGGTCCGGGGAGCTGTTTTTT. Protein sequence: CSATGSGELFF.

The chain joins TRBV7-9 to TRBJ2-1; D might be TRBD1 or TRBD2, each matching 5 bases. The germline CDR1 and CDR2 sequences are SEHNR and FQNEAQ (reference sequence). V dropped 4 bases and J dropped 7 bases, with 23 bases sitting between them. The CDR3 contains 17 residues. CDR3 sequence: CASSSTSGDAVGNEQFF. CDR3 bases: TGTGCCAGCAGCTCTACCTCCGGGGACGCGGTGGGTAATGAGCAGTTCTTC.

V and J are TRBV27 and TRBJ2-5; TRBD1 matches 7 bases. There are 17 residues in the CDR3. Germline CDR1 reads MNHEY; CDR2 reads SMNVEV (reference sequence). V dropped 5 bases and J dropped 0; count of bases not matched to a gene: 12. The CDR3 sequence is CASSPDRVWMNQETQYF. For the CDR3, the DNA is TGTGCCAGCAGTCCCGACAGGGTATGGATGAACCAAGAGACCCAGTACTTC.

V usage is TRBV7-9 and J usage is TRBJ2-7, with TRBD2 matching 11 bases. CDR1 is SEHNR and CDR2 is FQNEAQ in the germline V gene (reference sequence). V dropped 4 bases and J dropped 2; count of bases not matched to a gene: 10. The CDR3 contains 17 residues. CDR3 sequence (DNA): TGTGCCAGCAGCTCCAATCCGGGACTAGCGGAAACCTACGAGCAGTACTTC. Translation gives CASSSNPGLAETYEQYF.

The rearrangement uses TRBV7-9 and TRBJ2-3, with D perhaps TRBD1 or TRBD2 (5 bases each). V gave up 0 bases and J gave up 2 bases, with 12 bases separating them. The CDR3 covers 16 residues. The germline CDR1 and CDR2 sequences are SEHNR and FQNEAQ (reference sequence). The DNA of the CDR3 is TGTGCCAGCAGCTTAGCGCCTCAGGGACCCACAGATACGCAGTATTTT. Its translation: CASSLAPQGPTDTQYF.